The 25 T cell receptor beta chains presented below share a single source sample, sequenced in a study of blood T cells in healthy people across ages. A second PCR of 7 to 11 cycles used a sample-barcoded 5' primer and a J-beta primer mix. TCRdb analysed the 5' RACE reads with MiXCR anew, one entry per CDR3 protein. Of 1,500,000 or so distinct CDR3 sequences in the sample, roughly 43% were seen once. Material: blood. The source of these receptors is a woman younger than 35 in good health.

This clonotype showed up just once. The V call is TRBV6-2 or TRBV6-3, the J call TRBJ2-5; D gene uncertain. V lost 4 bases to trimming and J lost 2 bases, with 11 bases between them. The CDR3 is 14 residues long. Germline V gene lookup returns CDR1 MNHEY and CDR2 SVGEGT. In nucleotides, the CDR3 is TGTGCCAGCAGTTTAGCACTACCACAAGAGACCCAGTACTTC. This sequence encodes CASSLALPQETQYF.

This chain connects TRBV6-2 or TRBV6-3 to TRBJ2-3; 7 nucleotides align to TRBD1. Germline CDR1 MNHEY, CDR2 SVGEGT. The CDR3 runs to 18 residues. The trim removed 5 bases at V and 6 bases at J, leaving 20 bases unmatched. Here the CDR3 reads CASSDKTGFGLARDTQYF. CDR3 nucleotide sequence: TGTGCCAGCAGTGACAAGACAGGGTTCGGGCTAGCAAGGGATACGCAGTATTTT.

V usage is TRBV15 and J usage is TRBJ1-2; maybe TRBD1 (6 bases). Per the germline V gene, CDR1 is LNHNV and CDR2 is YYDKDF (reference sequence). V lost 4 bases to trimming and J lost 1 base, with 7 bases between them. CDR3 length: 13 amino acids. In nucleotides, the CDR3 is TGTGCCACCAGCAAGGGGGATAACTATGGCTACACCTTC. The encoded protein is CATSKGDNYGYTF.

This clonotype was counted a few times. J is TRBJ1-1 and V is TRBV7-6; maybe TRBD1 (5 bases). Per germline, CDR1 SGHVS and CDR2 FNYEAQ. The CDR3 length is 14 residues. The V end was cut by 0 bases, the J end by 5 bases, with 10 bases between. The CDR3 sequence is CASSLAQGSTEAFF. DNA of the CDR3: TGTGCCAGCAGCTTAGCCCAGGGTAGTACTGAAGCTTTCTTT.

This clonotype was counted ten times or more. The chain uses TRBV7-2 and TRBJ2-7; a possible D gene is TRBD1 (5 bases). The CDR3 covers 13 residues. CDR1 is SGHTA, CDR2 FQGNSA, per germline. Trimming took off 2 bases at V and 2 bases at J, with 7 bases between the two ends. CDR3 region: CASSLRTTYEQYF. In DNA form, the CDR3 reads TGTGCCAGCAGCTTACGGACAACCTACGAGCAGTACTTC.

The chain uses TRBV11-2 and TRBJ2-7; D might be TRBD1 or TRBD2, each matching 5 bases. The V gene's germline CDR1 is SGHAT and CDR2 FQNNGV. The CDR3 is 15 residues long. With 4 bases removed from V and 4 bases from J, the gap between germline ends came to 17 bases. CDR3 nucleotide sequence: TGTGCCAGCAGCTCCCTAGCCCAGGGTCGGTACGAGCAGTACTTC. Protein sequence: CASSSLAQGRYEQYF.

V gene TRBV20-1 combines with J gene TRBJ1-5, with D possibly being TRBD1 (5 bases). The V gene lost 3 bases and the J gene lost 4 bases, with 16 bases spanning the gap. The germline V gene has CDR1 DFQATT and CDR2 SNEGSKA (reference sequence). The CDR3 sequence is 15 residues long. CDR3 residues: CSASLSQGQNQPQHF. For the CDR3, the DNA is TGCAGTGCTAGTTTAAGCCAGGGCCAAAATCAGCCCCAGCATTTT.

This clonotype was seen a few times. CDR3 in DNA: TGTGCCAGCAGTTTAGCGCCGGGACAACTGAACACCGGGGAGCTGTTTTTT. Translated, it gives CASSLAPGQLNTGELFF. The rearrangement joins TRBV27 to TRBJ2-2; TRBD1 is a possible D gene (6 bases). Per germline, CDR1 MNHEY and CDR2 SMNVEV (reference sequence). The CDR3 extends over 17 amino acids. V lost 2 bases, J lost 1 base, and 14 bases lay in between.

In its sample, this clonotype was seen a few times. The chain carries TRBV4-1 and TRBJ1-1; 8 nucleotides agree with TRBD1. This CDR3 has 15 residues. Unmatched junction bases numbered 4, after V lost 0 bases and J lost 4 bases. Germline CDR1 reads MGHRA; CDR2 reads YSYEKL. In DNA form, the CDR3 reads TGCGCCAGCAGCCAAGACAGGGGGCTGGGCACTGAAGCTTTCTTT. It encodes CASSQDRGLGTEAFF.

The chain carries TRBV7-9 and TRBJ2-1; D is perhaps TRBD2 (6 bases). Germline V gives CDR1 SEHNR, CDR2 FQNEAQ (reference sequence). Trimming left V 10 bases short and J 0 bases short, with 13 bases between. The CDR3 totals 14 residues. The CDR3 DNA sequence: TGTGCCACCCGGGGCGGGGTCTCCTACAATGAGCAGTTCTTC. This encodes CATRGGVSYNEQFF.

This clonotype was seen a handful of times. This chain joins TRBV4-1 and TRBJ1-2; 9 nucleotides agree with TRBD1. The CDR3 is 19 residues long. Germline lookup yields CDR1 MGHRA and CDR2 YSYEKL. Unmatched junction bases numbered 19, after V lost 2 bases and J lost 6 bases. The CDR3 DNA follows: TGCGCCAGCAGCCAACATCCCTGGACAGGGGACATGCCTGCCGATGGCTACACCTTC. This encodes CASSQHPWTGDMPADGYTF.

The J gene is TRBJ2-2, the V gene TRBV6-2 or TRBV6-3; the D gene is possibly TRBD2 (5 bases). This CDR3 is built from 17 residues. V dropped 7 bases and J dropped 4 bases, with 22 bases sitting between them. Germline CDR1 is MNHEY and CDR2 is SVGEGT. As DNA, the CDR3 is TGTGCCAGCAACCCTGGCTGGAGGACGGGGAGCACCGGGGAGCTGTTTTTT. This sequence encodes CASNPGWRTGSTGELFF.

The chain uses TRBV5-1 and TRBJ2-5; D may be TRBD2 (6 bases). The J call is in doubt because the DNA end fits TRBJ2-7 better. The CDR3 length is 13 residues. Germline CDR1 reads SGHRS; CDR2 reads YFSETQ. CDR3 in DNA: TGCGCCAGCAGGATCTCGGGACTGAGCGAGCAGTACTTC. The encoded protein is CASRISGLSEQYF.

This clonotype was seen only a few times. The chain couples TRBV4-3 to TRBJ1-4; the D gene is possibly TRBD1 (5 bases). The CDR3 is 15 residues long. Germline lookup yields CDR1 LGHNA and CDR2 YSLEER. The V end was cut by 5 bases, the J end by 6 bases, with 16 bases between. The CDR3 region has the DNA TGCGCCAGCAGCAGAGACTGGGGACGAGATGAAAAACTGTTTTTT. Its protein is CASSRDWGRDEKLFF.

In this sample, this clonotype turned up a few times. The CDR3 loop reads CASSFDNNEQFF. DNA of the CDR3: TGCGCCAGCAGCTTCGACAACAATGAGCAGTTCTTC. J is TRBJ2-1 and V is TRBV5-1; no firm D call. The CDR3 has 12 residues. Trimming removed 2 bases at V and 5 bases at J, with 5 bases between. The germline gives CDR1 SGHRS, CDR2 YFSETQ. Drawing the rest from reference TRBV5-1 and TRBJ2-1, the complete variable domain is KAGVTQTPRYLIKTRGQQVTLSCSPISGHRSVSWYQQTPGQGLQFLFEYFSETQRNKGNFPGRFSGRQFSNSRSEMNVSTLELGDSALYLCASSFDNNEQFFGPGTRLTVL.

V and J are TRBV20-1 and TRBJ2-1; perhaps TRBD2 as D (5 bases). Trimming pared 6 bases from V and 7 bases from J, leaving 13 bases between. The CDR3 covers 12 residues. Germline V lookup: CDR1 DFQATT, CDR2 SNEGSKA (reference sequence). DNA for the CDR3: TGCAGTGCGGCCACTAGTAAAAATGAGCAGTTCTTC. Translation gives CSAATSKNEQFF.

The sample holds a few counts of this clonotype. The chain employs TRBV2 and TRBJ1-2; D uncertain. This CDR3 has 15 residues. Germline V gives CDR1 SNHLY, CDR2 FYNNEI. V lost 0 bases and J lost 2, with 10 bases in between. The CDR3 protein is CASSEALLFNYGYTF. The CDR3 coding sequence is TGTGCCAGCAGTGAAGCTCTACTATTCAACTATGGCTACACCTTC.

This clonotype was detected a few times. The CDR3 DNA sequence: TGTGCCAGCAGTGAATACGAGCTAGCGGGCCAGATCAATGAGCAGTTCTTC. The encoded protein is CASSEYELAGQINEQFF. V is TRBV25-1 and J is TRBJ2-1; TRBD2 agrees at 8 bases. Trimming took 0 bases from V and 6 from J; bases not matched to a gene: 10. The length of the CDR3 is 17 residues. Germline V gene data show CDR1 as MGHDK and CDR2 as SYGVNS.

The chain is built from TRBV3-1 and TRBJ1-2; D not certain. The CDR3 loop spans 14 amino acids. Between the trimmed V and J ends, which lost 2 bases and 8 bases, there was a span of 15 bases. CDR1 and CDR2 (germline): LGHDT, YNNKEL (reference sequence). The CDR3 is CASSQQVVAGGYTF. CDR3 in DNA: TGTGCCAGCAGCCAACAGGTGGTGGCCGGCGGCTACACCTTC.

This clonotype has more than one count but fewer than ten. The V call is TRBV12-3 or TRBV12-4, the J call TRBJ2-1; weak D call: TRBD2 (5 bases). V dropped 6 bases and J dropped 4 bases, with 13 bases sitting between them. CDR3 size: 14 residues. The CDR3 loop is CASRIRGLYNEQFF. In nucleotides, the CDR3 is TGTGCCAGCAGGATCCGGGGTCTGTACAATGAGCAGTTCTTC.

This clonotype occurred a few times. The J gene is TRBJ2-7, the V gene TRBV20-1, with D possibly being TRBD1 (5 bases). Germline V gene lookup returns CDR1 DFQATT and CDR2 SNEGSKA (reference sequence). This CDR3 has 13 amino acids. CDR3 region: CGTYRRNSYEQYF. CDR3 DNA: TGCGGTACATACAGGAGAAACTCCTACGAGCAGTACTTC.

This chain uses TRBV4-3 with TRBJ2-1; D ambiguous. CDR3 length equals 14 residues. Germline V gene sequence: CDR1 LGHNA, CDR2 YSLEER. The ends were cut back, 0 bases at V and 6 bases at J, with 9 bases in the middle. The CDR3 here is CASSQDSLVNEQFF. CDR3 coding DNA: TGCGCCAGCAGCCAAGATTCCCTCGTCAATGAGCAGTTCTTC.

A word on this clonotype: The junction departs from germline at one end; a sequencing error may be responsible. This rearrangement joins TRBV4-3 to TRBJ1-2; maybe TRBD1 (5 bases). There are 15 residues in the CDR3. Germline CDR1 and CDR2: LGHNA and YSLEER. The CDR3 DNA sequence: TGCGCCAGCAGACAAGCTGGGGGGAGAGACTATGGCTACACCTTC. This encodes CASRQAGGRDYGYTF.

This clonotype was detected a few times. J is TRBJ2-7 and V is TRBV7-9; D is uncertain. CDR3 length: 15 residues. Germline values: CDR1 SEHNR, CDR2 FQNEAQ (reference sequence). Trimming left V 2 bases short and J 2 bases short, with 13 bases between. The CDR3 DNA sequence: TGTGCCAGCAGCTTATTGGCAGCCAACCCCTACGAGCAGTACTTC. Translating it yields CASSLLAANPYEQYF.

The chain carries TRBV4-3 and TRBJ2-7, with D perhaps TRBD2 (5 bases). The end of the DNA fits TRBJ2-4 better, so the J call may be wrong. The CDR3 is 16 amino acids. CDR1 is LGHNA and CDR2 is YSLEER in the germline V gene. The CDR3 loop reads CASSQEIGLLKNIQYF. Written as DNA, the CDR3 is TGCGCCAGCAGCCAAGAGATTGGACTGCTAAAAAACATTCAGTACTTC.